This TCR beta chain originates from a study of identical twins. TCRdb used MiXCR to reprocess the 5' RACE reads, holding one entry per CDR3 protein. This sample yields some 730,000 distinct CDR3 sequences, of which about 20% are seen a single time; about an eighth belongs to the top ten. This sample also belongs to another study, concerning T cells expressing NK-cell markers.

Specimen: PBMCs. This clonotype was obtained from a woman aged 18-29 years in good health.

CDR3 sequence: CSAGGGAGGADTQYF. CDR3 nucleotide sequence: TGCAGTGCCGGAGGGGGAGCGGGGGGTGCGGATACGCAGTATTTT. The rearrangement uses TRBV20-1 and TRBJ2-3; 9 positions agree with TRBD2. J was trimmed by 6 bases and V by 6 bases; bases with no gene match: 13. Germline CDR1 DFQATT, CDR2 SNEGSKA (reference sequence). The CDR3 has 15 amino acids.